The following is a T cell receptor (beta chain) sequence with its context. Germline CDR1 reads SGHVS; CDR2 reads FQNEAQ. V lost 5 bases, J lost 13 bases, and 23 bases lay in between. CDR3 length equals 14 residues. The data originate from a study of control samples from healthy donors and cancer patients. Profiling relied on immunoSEQ multiplex PCR, and the TCRdb table lists in-frame clones only, not all of them. There are roughly 120,000 clones in the sample; around 89% occur only once, and over 2% lies in the top ten. The chain joins TRBV7-8 to TRBJ2-5; perhaps TRBD1 as D (5 bases). The sequenced material came from blood. The source of this sequence is a woman in her sixties or seventies in good health. The CDR3 spells CASSIQATEGIRYF. Written as DNA, the CDR3 is TGTGCCAGCAGCATACAGGCCACCGAAGGAATACGGTACTTC.